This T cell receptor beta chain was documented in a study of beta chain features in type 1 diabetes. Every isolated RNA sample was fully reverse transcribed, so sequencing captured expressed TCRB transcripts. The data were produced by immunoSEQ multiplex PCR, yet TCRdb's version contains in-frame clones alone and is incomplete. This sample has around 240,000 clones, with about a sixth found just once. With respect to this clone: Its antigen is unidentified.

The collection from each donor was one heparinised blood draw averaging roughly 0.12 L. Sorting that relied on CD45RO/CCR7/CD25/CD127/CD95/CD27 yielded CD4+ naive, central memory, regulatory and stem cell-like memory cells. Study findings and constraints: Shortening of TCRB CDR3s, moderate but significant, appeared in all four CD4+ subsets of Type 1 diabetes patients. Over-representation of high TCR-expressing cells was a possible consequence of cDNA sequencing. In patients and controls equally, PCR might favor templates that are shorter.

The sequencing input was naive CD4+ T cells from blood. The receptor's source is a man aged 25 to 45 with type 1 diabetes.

The CDR3 DNA is TGTGCCAGCACCGGGATAGCGGGAAGCACAGATACGCAGTATTTT. Translation: CASTGIAGSTDTQYF. The V call is TRBV2, the J call TRBJ2-3, with TRBD2 matching over 8 bases. Trimming at V came to 7 bases and at J to 0 bases, leaving 6 bases not matched to a gene. The CDR3 has 15 residues. CDR1 and CDR2 from the germline V gene are SNHLY and FYNNEI.